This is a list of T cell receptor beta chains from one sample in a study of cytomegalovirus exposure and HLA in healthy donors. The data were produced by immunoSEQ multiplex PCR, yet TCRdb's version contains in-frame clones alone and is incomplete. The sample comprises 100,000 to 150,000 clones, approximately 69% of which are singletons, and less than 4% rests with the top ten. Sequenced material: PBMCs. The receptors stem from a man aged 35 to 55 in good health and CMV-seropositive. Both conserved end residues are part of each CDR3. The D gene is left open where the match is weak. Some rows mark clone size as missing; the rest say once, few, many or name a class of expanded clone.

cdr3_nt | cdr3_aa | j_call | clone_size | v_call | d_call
TGTGCCAGCAGCTTATTCGCAGGGGCCGGGGCCAACGTCCTGACTTTC | CASSLFAGAGANVLTF | TRBJ2-6 | . | TRBV7-7 | .
TGTGCCAGCAGTTCATTAACAGGGGTAAAAGCTTTCTTT | CASSSLTGVKAFF | TRBJ1-1 | . | TRBV27 | TRBD1
TGTGCCAGCAGCTCAACAGGGCTCACTGAAGCTTTCTTT | CASSSTGLTEAFF | TRBJ1-1 | . | TRBV7-9 | .
TGCGCCAGCAGCGTTGGGGGACAGGGTAACACTGAAGCTTTCTTT | CASSVGGQGNTEAFF | TRBJ1-1 | few | TRBV5-1 | TRBD1
TGTGCCAGCAGTTCGCAATCTATCCGGACAGGGGAGGGACCCGAGCAGTACTTC | CASSSQSIRTGEGPEQYF | TRBJ2-7 | once | TRBV28 | TRBD1
TGTGCCAGCAGTCCGCTGGGGACAGGATTCTACGAGCAGTACTTC | CASSPLGTGFYEQYF | TRBJ2-7 | . | TRBV27 | TRBD1
TGTGCTAGTGGTTCGGGACTAGCGGTTGGAGAGACCCAGTACTTC | CASGSGLAVGETQYF | TRBJ2-5 | . | TRBV12-5 | TRBD2
TGTGCCAGTAGTATACCATGGGACAATTCCGGGGACACCATATATTTT | CASSIPWDNSGDTIYF | TRBJ1-3 | . | TRBV19 | .
TGTGCCAGCAGCAAGGGCGATATGATCGATTCACCCCTCCACTTT | CASSKGDMIDSPLHF | TRBJ1-6 | . | TRBV21-1 | .
TGTGCCAGCAGCTTTACGTATGGGGGGGTAGTAGGTGAGCAGTTCTTC | CASSFTYGGVVGEQFF | TRBJ2-1 | once | TRBV11-2 | TRBD2
TGCGCCAGCAGCCGAACAGGGTCGAGTAATTCACCCCTCCACTTT | CASSRTGSSNSPLHF | TRBJ1-6 | . | TRBV5-1 | .
TGCGCCAGCAGCCAAGGTGTGGGCGGGTACGGCGAAAAACTGTTTTTT | CASSQGVGGYGEKLFF | TRBJ1-4 | few | TRBV4-3 | .
TGCGCCAGCAGCCGACAGGGATCCTACGAGCAGTACTTC | CASSRQGSYEQYF | TRBJ2-7 | . | TRBV4-3 | TRBD1
TGTGCCAGCAGCTTCGCGGGGAAGCCCTACAATGAGCAGTTCTTC | CASSFAGKPYNEQFF | TRBJ2-1 | . | TRBV5-6 | .
TGTGCCGGACGGGACAGAATGAACACTGAAGCTTTCTTT | CAGRDRMNTEAFF | TRBJ1-1 | . | TRBV2 | TRBD1
TGTGCCAGCAGTTACTCGGGGACAGGGGACGAGCAGTACTTC | CASSYSGTGDEQYF | TRBJ2-7 | few | TRBV6-5 | TRBD1
TGTGCCAGCAGCCCAAAGGCAGGGGGCTCCCCCACAGATACGCAGTATTTT | CASSPKAGGSPTDTQYF | TRBJ2-3 | . | TRBV9 | TRBD1
TGTGCCAGCAGGGTTACGACTAGCGGGGTCTGGGATACGCAGTATTTT | CASRVTTSGVWDTQYF | TRBJ2-3 | few | TRBV27 | TRBD2
TGTGCCAGCACCCGAGGGGCGGCAGGGGGTCAGCCCCAGCATTTT | CASTRGAAGGQPQHF | TRBJ1-5 | few | TRBV28 | TRBD1
TGTGCCAGTAGTATAGGTGATAGTTGGACTAGCGGCTACGAGCAGTACTTC | CASSIGDSWTSGYEQYF | TRBJ2-7 | . | TRBV19 | TRBD2
TGCGCCAGCAGCCAAGGGTCCCGGGACAGGGGGCCGGGCACTGAAGCTTTCTTT | CASSQGSRDRGPGTEAFF | TRBJ1-1 | . | TRBV4-1 | TRBD1
TGTGCCAGCAAAAAGGGGGAAATTACAGATACGCAGTATTTT | CASKKGEITDTQYF | TRBJ2-3 | . | TRBV6-5 | .
TGTGCCAGCAGTGGACAGGGTGGTAATCAGCCCCAGCATTTT | CASSGQGGNQPQHF | TRBJ1-5 | . | TRBV25-1 | TRBD1
TGTGCCAGCAGCTTAGGTCTAGCGGGGGGTATCTACGAGCAGTACTTC | CASSLGLAGGIYEQYF | TRBJ2-7 | . | TRBV7-9 | TRBD2
TGTGCCAGCAGTGACGGTCAGCCCCAGCATTTT | CASSDGQPQHF | TRBJ1-5 | . | TRBV6-1 | .
TGTGCCAGAAGCCAAACTTCCGCCCCGGGACAGGTGTACCAAGAGACCCAGTACTTC | CARSQTSAPGQVYQETQYF | TRBJ2-5 | . | TRBV5-3 | TRBD1
TGTGCCAGCAGCTTACCTAGCGGGGGGCCAGAGACCCAGTACTTC | CASSLPSGGPETQYF | TRBJ2-5 | . | TRBV5-6 | TRBD2
TGTGCCAGCAGTTACTCGATAGGGGACATGAACACTGAAGCTTTCTTT | CASSYSIGDMNTEAFF | TRBJ1-1 | . | TRBV6-5 | .
TGTGCCAGCAGTTCAGGGACTCGAAATGAGCAGTTCTTC | CASSSGTRNEQFF | TRBJ2-1 | once | TRBV28 | .
TGCGCCAGCAGCTTGTTAATGACTAGCGGGAGCTACAATGAGCAGTTCTTC | CASSLLMTSGSYNEQFF | TRBJ2-1 | . | TRBV5-1 | TRBD2
TGTGCCAGCGCAACAGGTACCTACGAGCAGTACTTC | CASATGTYEQYF | TRBJ2-7 | few | TRBV25-1 | .
TGTGCCTGGAGTGGGGGGAGGGGAGGTAATGAGCAGTTCTTC | CAWSGGRGGNEQFF | TRBJ2-1 | . | TRBV30 | TRBD2
TGTGCCAGCAGCTTGGATCCCCTCTCTGGAAACACCATATATTTT | CASSLDPLSGNTIYF | TRBJ1-3 | . | TRBV5-4 | .
TGTGCCTGGAGGGACAGGGTAAAGGGGTCAGATACGCAGTATTTT | CAWRDRVKGSDTQYF | TRBJ2-3 | . | TRBV30 | TRBD1
TGCGCCAGCAGCTTGGACGGGGGACTAGCGGAAGATACGCAGTATTTT | CASSLDGGLAEDTQYF | TRBJ2-3 | . | TRBV5-1 | TRBD2
TGCGCCAGCAGCTTGGAGATAGCCGCCGGGGAGCTGTTTTTT | CASSLEIAAGELFF | TRBJ2-2 | . | TRBV5-1 | .
TGCAGCGTTGAAGGGCCACGCTACGAGCAGTACTTC | CSVEGPRYEQYF | TRBJ2-7 | . | TRBV29-1 | .
TGTGCCAGCAAACAGGGAAGGGGCAATCAGCCCCAGCATTTT | CASKQGRGNQPQHF | TRBJ1-5 | . | TRBV6-5 | .
TGCGCCAGCAGCCGAGATTCTCTAGCGTCTGGGGCCAACGTCCTGACTTTC | CASSRDSLASGANVLTF | TRBJ2-6 | . | TRBV4-3 | .
TGTGCCAGCAGCTTAACGGGGGGGACTAGGCTTTTCTACGAGCAGTACTTC | CASSLTGGTRLFYEQYF | TRBJ2-7 | . | TRBV13 | TRBD2
TGCGCCAGCAACCGGGACAGGGGGAACAATGAGCAGTTCTTC | CASNRDRGNNEQFF | TRBJ2-1 | . | TRBV5-1 | TRBD1
TGTGCCAGCAGCTTGTTTGGCCTGCGTGCCAGCGCCTACAATGAGCAGTTCTTC | CASSLFGLRASAYNEQFF | TRBJ2-1 | . | TRBV5-8 | .
TGTGCCAGCTCACCAGGTTTAGGTGACAAGGACAATGAGCAGTTCTTC | CASSPGLGDKDNEQFF | TRBJ2-1 | . | TRBV18 | .
TGCGCCAGCAGCTTCACAGGGCCTGGAAACACCATATATTTT | CASSFTGPGNTIYF | TRBJ1-3 | few | TRBV5-1 | .
TGCAGCGGCGGGACTAGCGAGGCCCAGTACTTC | CSGGTSEAQYF | TRBJ2-5 | . | TRBV29-1 | TRBD2
TGTGCCAGCAGCTTAGGGGGTACGATCTACGAGCAGTACTTC | CASSLGGTIYEQYF | TRBJ2-7 | . | TRBV5-6 | .
TGTGCCACCGGACTAGCGGGAGGGGGCACCGGGGAGCTGTTTTTT | CATGLAGGGTGELFF | TRBJ2-2 | . | TRBV10-3 | TRBD2
TGTGCCAGCAGTGAACGGGGAGGGGAGCAGTACTTC | CASSERGGEQYF | TRBJ2-7 | . | TRBV6-1 | TRBD2
TGTGCCAGCAGGTCTTCAGGGGCGCTCAGCGGGGAGCTGTTTTTT | CASRSSGALSGELFF | TRBJ2-2 | few | TRBV6-1 | .
TGTGCCAGCAGCACCAGACAGATCAATGAGCAGTTCTTC | CASSTRQINEQFF | TRBJ2-1 | . | TRBV7-6 | .
TGTGCCAGCAGTGGCCCTAGCGGGACATCCTACAATGAGCAGTTCTTC | CASSGPSGTSYNEQFF | TRBJ2-1 | . | TRBV6-1 | TRBD2
TGTGCCAGCAGACGGGGGGTGGAAGGCTACACCTTC | CASRRGVEGYTF | TRBJ1-2 | few | TRBV2 | .
TGTGCCAGCAGCTTAGAAGGGGGTTTTTCCACAGATACGCAGTATTTT | CASSLEGGFSTDTQYF | TRBJ2-3 | . | TRBV7-9 | .
TGTGCCAGCAAACGAGGGGAGACCCAGTACTTC | CASKRGETQYF | TRBJ2-5 | . | TRBV6-5 | .
TGTGCCAGCAGCTTAGGGACAGGCTTGAACACTGAAGCTTTCTTT | CASSLGTGLNTEAFF | TRBJ1-1 | . | TRBV7-2 | TRBD1
TGTGCCAGCAGCGTCGGACTAGCGGGAGTGGGTACCGGGGAGCTGTTTTTT | CASSVGLAGVGTGELFF | TRBJ2-2 | . | TRBV9 | TRBD2
TGTGCCAGCAGTGGGCCAGGGCCGGGCACCGGGGAGCTGTTTTTT | CASSGPGPGTGELFF | TRBJ2-2 | . | TRBV2 | .
TGTGCCTGGAGCGCTATGACAGGGGGTAATTCACCCCTCCACTTT | CAWSAMTGGNSPLHF | TRBJ1-6 | few | TRBV30 | TRBD1
TGTGCCAGCAGCCCCCACCCGACAGGTACTAACACTGAAGCTTTCTTT | CASSPHPTGTNTEAFF | TRBJ1-1 | . | TRBV9 | .